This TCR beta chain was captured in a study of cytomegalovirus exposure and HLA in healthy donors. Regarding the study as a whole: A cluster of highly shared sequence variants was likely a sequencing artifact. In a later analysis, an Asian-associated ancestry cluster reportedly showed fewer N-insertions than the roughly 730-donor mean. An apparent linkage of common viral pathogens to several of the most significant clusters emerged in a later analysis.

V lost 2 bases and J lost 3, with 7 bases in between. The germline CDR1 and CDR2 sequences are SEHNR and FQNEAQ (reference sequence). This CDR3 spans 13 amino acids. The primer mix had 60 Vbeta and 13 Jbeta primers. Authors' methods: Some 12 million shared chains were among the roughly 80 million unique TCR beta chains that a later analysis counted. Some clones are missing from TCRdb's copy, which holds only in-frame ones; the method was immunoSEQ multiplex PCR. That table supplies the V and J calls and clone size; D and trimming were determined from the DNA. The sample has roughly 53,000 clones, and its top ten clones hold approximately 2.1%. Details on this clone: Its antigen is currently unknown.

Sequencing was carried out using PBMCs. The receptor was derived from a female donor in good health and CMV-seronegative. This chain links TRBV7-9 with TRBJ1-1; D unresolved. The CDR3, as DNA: TGTGCCAGCAGCTTACAGAGGCACACTGAAGCTTTCTTT. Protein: CASSLQRHTEAFF.